Presented here are 28 T cell receptor beta chains from one specimen sequenced in a study of T cells in Graves' hyperthyroidism and ophthalmopathy. RNA transcripts served as the template for amplifying TCR beta CDR3 regions. The HTBI primer set served for first-round RT-PCR of the TCR CDR3. One entry per CDR3 protein, called by TCRdb with MiXCR from the multiplex PCR reads. In the table there are about 210,000 distinct CDR3 sequences, roughly 18% of which are singletons. Sequencing was performed on blood. The origin of the receptors is a man aged 40-49 years with Graves' hyperthyroidism.

This clonotype was seen ten or more times. The chain couples TRBV7-3 to TRBJ1-1, with a possible D match to TRBD1 (6 bases). The length of the CDR3 is 15 residues. In germline, CDR1 is SGHTA, CDR2 FQGTGA. The V end was cut by 0 bases, the J end by 3 bases, with 11 bases between. This CDR3 reads CASSLTPGADTEAFF. CDR3 DNA: TGTGCCAGCAGCTTAACCCCGGGGGCGGACACTGAAGCTTTCTTT.

This clonotype was seen repeatedly, ten times or more. V is TRBV28 and J is TRBJ2-2; unclear D gene. Germline V gene data show CDR1 as MDHEN and CDR2 as SYDVKM. The CDR3 covers 16 residues. The germline V and J ends were trimmed by 7 bases and 0 bases, with 15 bases remaining between them. Here the CDR3 reads CASNPLRDPNTGELFF. CDR3 bases: TGTGCCAGCAACCCCCTTAGGGATCCGAACACCGGGGAGCTGTTTTTT.

The chain's CDR3 is CASSELAGGQADTQYF. CDR3 bases: TGTGCCAGCAGCGAACTAGCGGGGGGGCAGGCAGATACGCAGTATTTT. The V and J genes are TRBV9 and TRBJ2-3, with TRBD2 identical over 13 bases. Germline trimming cut 3 bases from V and 4 bases from J; bases unmatched to any gene: 5. Germline V gives CDR1 SGDLS, CDR2 YYNGEE. There are 16 residues in the CDR3.

This clonotype has ten or more counts. The chain combines TRBV7-2 with TRBJ2-7; D remains unclear. CDR3 length: 13 residues. Germline CDR1 SGHTA, CDR2 FQGNSA. V was trimmed by 6 bases and J by 2 bases, leaving 11 bases between them. This CDR3 is CASSLSGTYEQYF. The CDR3 bases are TGTGCCAGCAGTTTATCCGGTACCTACGAGCAGTACTTC.

This clonotype occurred many times. The CDR3 nucleotides read TGTGCCAGCAGCTTAGCTAGGAACACTGAAGCTTTCTTT. Translated, it gives CASSLARNTEAFF. This chain connects TRBV7-8 to TRBJ1-1; D is uncertain. V shed 0 bases and J shed 1 base, with 3 bases lying between them. Germline V gene lookup returns CDR1 SGHVS and CDR2 FQNEAQ. CDR3 size: 13 residues.

This clonotype was observed many times. V is TRBV24-1 and J is TRBJ2-3; unclear D gene. The germline V and J ends were trimmed by 3 bases and 6 bases, with 12 bases remaining between them. The CDR3 sequence is 14 residues long. Germline V gene lookup returns CDR1 KGHDR and CDR2 SFDVKD. In DNA form, the CDR3 reads TGTGCCACCAGTGATGTACAAGGCTGGGATACGCAGTATTTT. Translated: CATSDVQGWDTQYF.

This clonotype appeared many times. The chain has TRBV6-1 and TRBJ2-3, with TRBD2 identical over 9 bases. V lost 7 bases and J lost 8; bases outside the gene matches: 7. Germline CDR1 reads MNHNS; CDR2 reads SASEGT. The CDR3 runs 13 residues. CDR3 DNA sequence: TGTGCCAGCATCAAAGCGGGGGGCAGTACGCAGTATTTT. Encoded protein: CASIKAGGSTQYF.

This clonotype appeared many times. This chain connects TRBV18 to TRBJ2-5; unclear D gene. V dropped 2 bases and J dropped 1 base, with 2 bases sitting between them. The germline gives CDR1 KGHSH, CDR2 LQKENI. This CDR3 region has 12 residues. The CDR3 region has the DNA TGTGCCAGCTCACCAACCCAAGAGACCCAGTACTTC. Its translation is CASSPTQETQYF.

This clonotype was seen repeatedly, ten times or more. The CDR3 loop is CAISEGRRETQYF. The CDR3 DNA sequence: TGTGCCATCAGTGAGGGTAGGAGGGAGACCCAGTACTTC. The rearrangement links TRBV10-3 to TRBJ2-5; a possible D gene is TRBD2 (5 bases). The CDR3 consists of 13 residues. Germline V gives CDR1 ENHRY, CDR2 SYGVKD. V gave up 2 bases and J gave up 5 bases, with 9 bases separating them.

This clonotype was found many times. The CDR3 bases are TGTGCCAGCAGTTTCCCCCTAGCGGGGGAGCAAGAGACCCAGTACTTC. It encodes CASSFPLAGEQETQYF. The chain combines TRBV12-3 or TRBV12-4 with TRBJ2-5, with 10 nucleotides matching TRBD2. The CDR3 contains 16 residues. The junction had 6 bases not matched to a gene; V was cut back by 3 bases and J by 2 bases.

This clonotype was detected only a few times. This rearrangement joins TRBV28 to TRBJ2-4; TRBD2 is a possible D gene (6 bases). V was shortened by 11 bases and J by 6 bases, with 26 bases between the two germline ends. The CDR3 runs to 16 residues. Germline V CDR1 and CDR2: MDHEN, SYDVKM. The CDR3 reads CACLPARDGGLNIQYF. For the CDR3, the DNA is TGTGCCTGCCTACCGGCCCGGGACGGGGGATTAAACATTCAGTACTTC.

This clonotype appeared many times. The V and J genes are TRBV7-2 and TRBJ1-5; D is unclear. The CDR3 is 14 amino acids. The V end was cut by 5 bases, the J end by 3 bases, with 11 bases between. Germline V gene sequence: CDR1 SGHTA, CDR2 FQGNSA. The CDR3 DNA follows: TGTGCCAGCAGCAGGACGTCGATCAATCAGCCCCAGCATTTT. Its translation: CASSRTSINQPQHF.

This clonotype was seen repeatedly, ten times or more. The chain links TRBV11-3 to TRBJ1-1, with D possibly TRBD1 on 6 matching bases. This CDR3 is 14 amino acids long. Trimming took 2 bases from V and 7 from J, leaving 14 bases between them. Germline V gene lookup returns CDR1 SGHNT and CDR2 YENEEA. The CDR3 loop is CASSLRTGYGEAFF. The CDR3 DNA is TGTGCCAGCAGCTTACGAACAGGGTATGGTGAAGCTTTCTTT.

About this clonotype: Germline and junction disagree at one end, which may indicate a read error. The chain has TRBV20-1 and TRBJ2-2; a possible D gene is TRBD2 (5 bases). This CDR3 is built from 13 residues. The germline V gene has CDR1 DFQATT and CDR2 SNEGSKA (reference sequence). CDR3: CSASSPNTGEPFF. The CDR3 coding sequence is TGCAGTGCTAGTTCCCCGAACACCGGGGAGCCGTTTTTT.

This clonotype was observed a few times. This chain uses TRBV10-3 with TRBJ1-5; D is unclear. The germline CDR1 and CDR2 sequences are ENHRY and SYGVKD. This CDR3 comprises 15 residues. V lost 1 base, J lost 2 bases, and 9 bases lay in between. The CDR3 spells CAISEFNGGNQPQHF. The CDR3, as DNA: TGTGCCATCAGTGAGTTTAACGGGGGCAATCAGCCCCAGCATTTT.

This clonotype was seen repeatedly, ten times or more. This chain connects TRBV20-1 to TRBJ2-7; 8 bases are shared with TRBD1. CDR1 is DFQATT and CDR2 is SNEGSKA in the germline V gene (reference sequence). Losses at the gene ends were 5 bases for V and 6 bases for J; bases not matched to a gene: 9. The CDR3 totals 13 residues. This CDR3 reads CSAPKDRVPEQYF. The CDR3 coding sequence is TGCAGTGCTCCCAAGGACAGGGTGCCCGAGCAGTACTTC.

This clonotype was seen at least ten times. The chain has TRBV2 and TRBJ1-4; 7 bases match TRBD1. Germline V lookup: CDR1 SNHLY, CDR2 FYNNEI. This CDR3 is 16 amino acids long. V was clipped by 10 bases and J by 5 bases; unmatched bases: 16. In nucleotides, the CDR3 is TGTGCCAATAAGAAGGGGGCGCGCGGTTTAAATGAAAAACTGTTTTTT. As protein: CANKKGARGLNEKLFF. Full variable domain (rest looked up from reference TRBV2 and TRBJ1-4): EPEVTQTPSHQVTQMGQEVILRCVPISNHLYFYWYRQILGQKVEFLVSFYNNEISEKSEIFDDQFSVERPDGSNFTLKIRSTKLEDSAMYFCANKKGARGLNEKLFFGSGTQLSVL.

The table lists this clonotype with many counts. The J gene is TRBJ1-5, the V gene TRBV6-2 or TRBV6-3, with 8 positions matching TRBD1. This CDR3 has 16 amino acids. The junction had 8 bases not matched to a gene; V was cut back by 0 bases and J by 7 bases. CDR1 and CDR2 from the germline V gene are MNHEY and SVGEGT. CDR3 sequence reads: CASSYSIGTGLQPQHF. The CDR3 nucleotides are TGTGCCAGCAGTTACTCGATCGGGACAGGTTTGCAGCCCCAGCATTTT.

The chain is built from TRBV3-1 and TRBJ1-1, with D hard to call. Trimming shortened V by 6 bases and J by 1 base, and 12 bases separated the two germline ends. Looked up from germline, CDR1 is LGHDT and CDR2 is YNNKEL (reference sequence). The CDR3 covers 14 residues. The CDR3 region has the DNA TGTGCCAGCAGAGCCACGTCGGGGAACACTGAAGCTTTCTTT. It yields the protein CASRATSGNTEAFF.

This clonotype was observed at least ten times. V and J are TRBV30 and TRBJ1-1; D not certain. The V gene lost 1 base and the J gene lost 8 bases, with 8 bases spanning the gap. The germline gives CDR1 GTSNPN, CDR2 SVGIG (reference sequence). The CDR3 totals 11 residues. The CDR3 spells CAWSEMGEAFF. The CDR3 bases are TGTGCCTGGAGTGAGATGGGGGAAGCTTTCTTT.

This clonotype was detected many times. The chain has TRBV30 and TRBJ1-1; D gene ambiguous. Deletions cut 2 bases from V and 1 base from J, with 8 bases between. Germline CDR1 and CDR2: GTSNPN and SVGIG (reference sequence). The CDR3 sequence is 13 residues long. The CDR3 loop reads CAWSHSPNTEAFF. In DNA form, the CDR3 reads TGTGCCTGGAGTCATAGCCCGAACACTGAAGCTTTCTTT.

This clonotype was observed many times. This chain connects TRBV7-2 to TRBJ1-2; no reliable D call. CDR1 is SGHTA and CDR2 is FQGNSA in the germline V gene. The CDR3 is made up of 14 amino acids. V dropped 5 bases and J dropped 7 bases, with 17 bases sitting between them. The CDR3 spells CASSPHKESTGYTF. The CDR3 region has the DNA TGTGCCAGCAGCCCCCACAAAGAAAGCACTGGCTACACCTTC.

Concerning this clonotype itself: Since a much larger clone is just one base distant, this may be a read error. The chain joins TRBV20-1 to TRBJ2-7; weak D call: TRBD1 (6 bases). Trimming stripped 0 bases from V and 7 bases from J, with 16 bases between. The CDR3 is 14 residues long. Germline CDR1 reads DFQATT; CDR2 reads SNEGSKA (reference sequence). DNA for the CDR3: TGCAGTGCTAGAGAGGTGGCAGGGGTCGGGGAGCAGTACTTC. Translated, it gives CSAREVAGVGEQYF.

At least ten counts were recorded for this clonotype. This chain connects TRBV12-3 or TRBV12-4 to TRBJ2-7; 11 nucleotides match TRBD1. The CDR3 has 15 residues. Trimming at V came to 4 bases and at J to 4 bases, leaving 6 bases not matched to a gene. DNA for the CDR3: TGTGCCAGCAGTTCTCGGACAGGGGGCGATTACGAGCAGTACTTC. The encoded protein is CASSSRTGGDYEQYF.

This clonotype was seen ten or more times. The J gene is TRBJ1-5, the V gene TRBV30; D is perhaps TRBD1 (6 bases). CDR1 and CDR2 (germline): GTSNPN, SVGIG (reference sequence). The CDR3 is 14 amino acids. Trimming took off 3 bases at V and 3 bases at J, with 12 bases between the two ends. CDR3 protein: CAWSDDRYNQPQHF. CDR3 in DNA: TGTGCCTGGAGCGATGACAGGTACAATCAGCCCCAGCATTTT.

The table lists this clonotype with a few counts. The chain couples TRBV27 to TRBJ1-1, with D unclear. Trimming took 3 bases from V and 1 from J, leaving 15 bases between them. Germline lookup yields CDR1 MNHEY and CDR2 SMNVEV (reference sequence). The length of the CDR3 is 16 residues. In DNA form, the CDR3 reads TGTGCCAGCAGTTTTGTGGGTTTTTCAGGGAACACTGAAGCTTTCTTT. Its protein product is CASSFVGFSGNTEAFF.

With respect to this clonotype: With a much larger clone just one base away, this may be a read error. CDR3 sequence: CASSSPDSSPGNTIYF. CDR3 in DNA: TGTGCCAGCAGCTCCCCAGACAGCAGCCCTGGAAACACCATATATTTT. V usage is TRBV12-3 or TRBV12-4 and J usage is TRBJ1-3, with TRBD1 as a possible D gene (5 bases). The germline V and J ends were trimmed by 6 bases and 2 bases, with 17 bases remaining between them. The CDR3 length is 16 residues.

This clonotype was counted ten times or more. The chain is built from TRBV20-1 and TRBJ2-1; D remains ambiguous. Germline values: CDR1 DFQATT, CDR2 SNEGSKA (reference sequence). V dropped 5 bases and J dropped 0 bases, with 11 bases sitting between them. The CDR3 length is 14 residues. CDR3 nucleotides: TGCAGTGCTCAGACAAGGAGCTCCTACAATGAGCAGTTCTTC. Protein sequence: CSAQTRSSYNEQFF.